A selection of T cell receptor beta chains follows, all from one sample in a study of blood T cell repertoires in COVID-19. Sequenced by immunoSEQ multiplex PCR; TCRdb stores in-frame clones only, minus some. The table lists about 240,000 clones, approximately 82% of them singletons. The sequenced sample was peripheral blood. The receptors originated from a man in his thirties or forties who had recovered from COVID-19. The conserved cysteine and the conserved F or W are not part of the CDR3 here. The order of the fields is V gene, clone size, D gene, CDR3 protein. D genes are given only for firm matches. Some rows have no size entry. The others give once, few or many, or a class for an expanded clone.

>TRBV4-1|.|.
ASNQRGPGEAFYSNQPQH
>TRBV7-8|.|.
ASSLEGAVNTEAF
>TRBV3-1/TRBV3-2|.|TRBD1
ASSHLDRGRLGGGYT
>TRBV24-1|.|TRBD1
ATGTEYSNQPQH
>TRBV13|.|TRBD1
ASSSGQGVYEQY
>TRBV5-6|.|.
ASSTGGGLWQNTEAF
>TRBV5-1|.|.
ASSWAGDGANVLT
>TRBV6-1|.|.
ASSEGRGSGELF
>TRBV7-3|.|.
ASSLFYGAEAF
>TRBV7-9|many|.
ASTSELYEQY
>TRBV6-5|.|TRBD1
ASSTRQGTVYEQY
>TRBV7-9|.|TRBD1
ASSLRTGTGGTEAF
>TRBV6-1|few|.
ASSEKGEVTEAF
>TRBV20-1|.|TRBD2
SASVSGGAADTQY
>TRBV5-1|.|TRBD2
ASRTGTSGYEQY
>TRBV4-2|.|.
ASSQELGGTHSYT
>TRBV7-9|.|TRBD2
ASSGGLSGGETQY
>TRBV7-2|.|.
ASSPPRAPRGEKLF
>TRBV7-9|.|.
ASSTSGAGVDYGYT
>TRBV3-1/TRBV3-2|.|.
ASTIGNRDNYGYT
>TRBV2|.|.
ASKKDRPANTGELF
>TRBV19|few|TRBD2
ASSPGISGVNIQY
>TRBV28|.|.
ASRPGGGTYGYT
>TRBV11-2|.|TRBD1
ASSLDQQGRETQY
>TRBV18|.|TRBD2
ASSPGLAGYNEQF
>TRBV19|.|TRBD1
ASSRTGLSGYT
>TRBV25-1|.|.
ASSDRRVLSGNTIY
>TRBV12-3/TRBV12-4|.|TRBD2
ASSSAGEGEQF
>TRBV2|.|.
ASTPGHLYEQY
>TRBV11-2|.|TRBD2
ASSLLLAGGEDTQY
>TRBV6-5|many|.
ASSLQLNTEAF
>TRBV7-9|.|.
ASSLAEAPYGYT
>TRBV27|.|TRBD1
ASSLSGTGSGQPQH
>TRBV6-4|many|TRBD1
ASSYAPGGYGYT
>TRBV10-1|.|.
ASSKDSYGYT
>TRBV19|.|TRBD1
ASRTGGNYGYT
>TRBV7-9|.|.
ASSSSPAETNTGELF
>TRBV5-1|.|.
ASSYGGPNYGYT
>TRBV9|few|.
ASSSRLRGKTDTQY
>TRBV3-1/TRBV3-2|once|TRBD2
ASSQGTSGGRETQY
>TRBV27|few|.
ASSFAQYNEQF
>TRBV6-1|.|TRBD1
ASSDGQGYQPQH
>TRBV18|once|TRBD1
ASSPGTETNYGYT
>TRBV5-1|once|.
ASSFHGGITDTQY
>TRBV2|.|TRBD1
ASTGDRGPVGTEAF
>TRBV15|.|TRBD2
ATSKSVVTSGKIEQY
>TRBV7-9|.|.
ASSPATSSGNTIY
>TRBV2|.|.
ASSEEGMRNYGYT
>TRBV10-3|.|.
AISIYLREGYT
>TRBV6-6|.|.
ASSYSTQVNTEAF
>TRBV9|.|TRBD2
ASSVDVTSGGYEQY
>TRBV7-8|.|.
ASSLNGINQPQH
>TRBV4-1|.|TRBD2
ASSPTIGLAFYEQY
>TRBV11-3|.|.
ASSTTGTPSSYNEQF